This TCR beta chain was identified during a study of T-cell memory formation after mild COVID-19. Germline V gives CDR1 GTSNPN, CDR2 SVGIG (reference sequence). There are 14 residues in the CDR3. Trimming removed 1 base at V and 1 base at J, with 7 bases between. This clonotype was seen only a few times. TCRdb redid the calling of the 5' RACE reads with MiXCR, one entry per CDR3 protein. Of hundreds of thousands of distinct CDR3 sequences listed, around 28% are singletons. The gene calls are TRBV30 and TRBJ2-2; no clear D gene. The clonotype was recovered from an adult woman who had mild COVID-19 (a few samples of this study predate the infection). Cell type and time point are not known. Material: PBMCs or a T cell subset sorted from them (not recorded which). CDR3 residues: CAWSGLKNTGELFF. In DNA form, the CDR3 reads TGTGCCTGGAGTGGGCTTAAGAACACCGGGGAGCTGTTTTTT.